This is a list of T cell receptor beta chains from one sample in a study of blood T cell repertoires in COVID-19. Some clones are missing from TCRdb's copy, which holds only in-frame ones; the method was immunoSEQ multiplex PCR. The profile shows about 350,000 clones, 85% to 90% of them singletons. Material: peripheral blood. The receptors were gathered from a woman in her 70s with COVID-19, enrolled during active disease. The CDR3 runs from the conserved cysteine through the conserved F or W. The D gene is left open where the match is weak. Part of the rows lack a size; the others show once, few, many or a class for expanded clones.

V gene,J gene,clone size,D gene,CDR3 DNA,CDR3 protein
TRBV5-6,TRBJ1-2,-,-,TGTGCCAGCAGCTTGGCCGAGCAGGGCCCCTATGGCTACACCTTC,CASSLAEQGPYGYTF
TRBV20-1,TRBJ1-2,few,TRBD1,TGCAGTGCTTGGACAGGGGATGGCTACACCTTC,CSAWTGDGYTF
TRBV6-2/TRBV6-3,TRBJ1-5,-,TRBD1,TGTGCCAGCAGTTACCCGGACAGGGGGAATCAGCCCCAGCATTTT,CASSYPDRGNQPQHF
TRBV12-3/TRBV12-4,TRBJ2-7,-,TRBD2,TGTGCCAGCAGCGGGGGGGCGGTATACGAGCAGTACTTC,CASSGGAVYEQYF
TRBV4-1,TRBJ1-1,-,TRBD1,TGCGCCAGCAGCCGAGGGACAGGGCGGAACCCTGAAGCTTTCTTT,CASSRGTGRNPEAFF
TRBV5-1,TRBJ2-5,-,-,TGCGCCAGCAGCTCCGGGTTTTCCTCGGAGACCCAGTACTTC,CASSSGFSSETQYF
TRBV7-9,TRBJ1-3,-,-,TGTGCCAGCAGCTTAACAGTCTCTGGAAACACCATATATTTT,CASSLTVSGNTIYF
TRBV23-1,TRBJ1-1,-,TRBD1,TGCGCCAGCAGTCAAAGTATTAGTAGCGGACAGGGTCGAGGAGACACTGAAGCTTTCTTT,CASSQSISSGQGRGDTEAFF
TRBV11-2,TRBJ1-1,-,-,TGTGCCAGCAGCTCTGGACAGCAGAACACTGAAGCTTTCTTT,CASSSGQQNTEAFF
TRBV27,TRBJ1-5,-,-,TGTGCCAGCAGTTTTAGTAATCAGCCCCAGCATTTT,CASSFSNQPQHF
TRBV20-1,TRBJ2-1,-,-,TGCAGTGCTATGCGGGGATTTGAGCAGTTCTTC,CSAMRGFEQFF
TRBV4-1,TRBJ1-2,few,TRBD1,TGCGCCAGCAGCCAAGATTTGGCAGGGGGCTCTAACTATGGCTACACCTTC,CASSQDLAGGSNYGYTF
TRBV19,TRBJ1-1,-,-,TGTGCCAGTAGTCCGGTCGGACATCCCAACACTGAAGCTTTCTTT,CASSPVGHPNTEAFF
TRBV9,TRBJ2-2,-,-,TGTGCCAGCAGCGTCTCCGGGTCGAGGACCGGGGAGCTGTTTTTT,CASSVSGSRTGELFF
TRBV29-1,TRBJ1-4,-,-,TGCAGCGTGGGGAAGGGGGCTAATGAAAAACTGTTTTTT,CSVGKGANEKLFF
TRBV28,TRBJ1-5,once,TRBD1,TGTGCCAGCAGTCGAACAGGGGGAATACAGCCCCAGCATTTT,CASSRTGGIQPQHF
TRBV10-1,TRBJ2-2,once,-,TGCGCCAGCAGTGATAGCGACAGGCCGAACACCGGGGAGCTGTTTTTT,CASSDSDRPNTGELFF
TRBV11-2,TRBJ1-1,-,-,TGTGCCAGCAGTCGCGGACTCGGGGGGACTGAAGCTTTCTTT,CASSRGLGGTEAFF
TRBV4-3,TRBJ2-7,-,-,TGCGCCAGCAGCCCCCGGGGATGGGTGGACGAGCAGTACTTC,CASSPRGWVDEQYF
TRBV7-8,TRBJ1-4,-,-,TGTGCCAGCAGCATAGACAGAAATGAAAAACTGTTTTTT,CASSIDRNEKLFF
TRBV5-4,TRBJ1-2,once,-,TGTGCCAGCAGCTTGCCAGGGTCGGTCGGCTACACCTTC,CASSLPGSVGYTF
TRBV10-2,TRBJ1-1,-,-,TGCGCCAGCAGTGAACCTATATCCGGGAGTGAAGCTTTCTTT,CASSEPISGSEAFF
TRBV4-3,TRBJ1-2,-,TRBD1,TGCGCCAGCAGCCAGGGGGGACAGGGGGACGTCTATGGCTACACCTTC,CASSQGGQGDVYGYTF
TRBV7-9,TRBJ1-2,-,-,TGTGCCAGCAGCTTCTCCTCGGGTGAGGATGGCTACACCTTC,CASSFSSGEDGYTF
TRBV7-2,TRBJ1-2,-,-,TGTGCCAGCAGCTTAGCGCTAGGCGGTTCCTATGGCTACACCTTC,CASSLALGGSYGYTF
TRBV29-1,TRBJ1-2,-,TRBD1,TGCAGCGTTGAATACCGCAGGGGGCAGGCCTATGGCTACACCTTC,CSVEYRRGQAYGYTF
TRBV27,TRBJ1-1,-,TRBD1,TGTGCCAGCCTCAGGGACAGGTACTACACTGAAGCTTTCTTT,CASLRDRYYTEAFF
TRBV30,TRBJ1-5,-,-,TGTGCCTGGAGCCCCAGCTCCGGGAGGAATCAGCCCCAGCATTTT,CAWSPSSGRNQPQHF
TRBV7-9,TRBJ1-1,-,TRBD1,TGTGCCAGCAGCTCGTCGACAGGGAGGCCCACTGAAGCTTTCTTT,CASSSSTGRPTEAFF
TRBV6-5,TRBJ1-6,-,-,TGTGCCAGCAGCAACGGGGACACTTCTTCACCCCTCCACTTT,CASSNGDTSSPLHF
TRBV5-4,TRBJ1-3,many,-,TGTGCCAGCAGCTTTGGGGGAGGGGATCCTGGAAACACCATATATTTT,CASSFGGGDPGNTIYF
TRBV28,TRBJ1-1,-,TRBD1,TGTGCCAGCTGCAGGGGGGCCCGTGAAGCTTTCTTT,CASCRGAREAFF
TRBV29-1,TRBJ2-1,-,-,TGCAGCGTGTCCGTCGAGTACAATGAGCAGTTCTTC,CSVSVEYNEQFF
TRBV29-1,TRBJ1-1,-,-,TGCAGCGTTGGGACTCTTACACCTAACACTGAAGCTTTCTTT,CSVGTLTPNTEAFF
TRBV28,TRBJ2-3,-,-,TGTGCCAGTCTTCCCTCCGGGGGGCGTTGGAGGACTAGCACAGATACGCAGTATTTT,CASLPSGGRWRTSTDTQYF
TRBV7-2,TRBJ1-1,-,TRBD1,TGTGCCAGCAGCTTCCGGGACAGCACCACTGAAGCTTTCTTT,CASSFRDSTTEAFF
TRBV12-3/TRBV12-4,TRBJ1-2,-,-,TGTGCCACCCTCGCGGGGGGCTATGGCTACACCTTC,CATLAGGYGYTF